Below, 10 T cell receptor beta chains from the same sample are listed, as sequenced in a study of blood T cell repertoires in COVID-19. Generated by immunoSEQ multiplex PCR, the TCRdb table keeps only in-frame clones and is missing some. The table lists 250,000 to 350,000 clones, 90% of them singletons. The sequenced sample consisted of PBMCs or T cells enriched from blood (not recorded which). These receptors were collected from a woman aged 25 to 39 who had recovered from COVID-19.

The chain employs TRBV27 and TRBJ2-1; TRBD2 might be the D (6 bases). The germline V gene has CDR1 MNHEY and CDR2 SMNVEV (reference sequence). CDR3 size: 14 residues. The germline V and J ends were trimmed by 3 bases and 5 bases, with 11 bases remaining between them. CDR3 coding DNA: TGTGCCAGCAGTTTGCCTAGCGTCAACAATGAGCAGTTCTTC. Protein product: CASSLPSVNNEQFF.

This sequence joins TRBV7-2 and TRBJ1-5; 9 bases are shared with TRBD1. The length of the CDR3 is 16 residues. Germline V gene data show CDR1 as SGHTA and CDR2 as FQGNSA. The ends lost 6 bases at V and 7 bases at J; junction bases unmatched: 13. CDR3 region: CASSFQPGQGHQPQHF. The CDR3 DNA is TGTGCCAGCAGTTTCCAACCGGGACAGGGACACCAGCCCCAGCATTTT.

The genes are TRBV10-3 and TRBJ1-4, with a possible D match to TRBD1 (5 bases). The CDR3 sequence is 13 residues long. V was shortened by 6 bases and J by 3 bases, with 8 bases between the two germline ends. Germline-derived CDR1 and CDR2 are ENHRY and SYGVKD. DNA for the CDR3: TGTGCCATCAGACAGGAATCTAATGAAAAACTGTTTTTT. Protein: CAIRQESNEKLFF.

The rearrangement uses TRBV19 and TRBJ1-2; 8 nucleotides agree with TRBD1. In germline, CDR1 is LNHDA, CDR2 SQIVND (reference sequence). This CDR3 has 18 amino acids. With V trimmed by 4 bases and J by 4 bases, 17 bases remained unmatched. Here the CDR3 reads CASSRKWTGPIPIYGYTF. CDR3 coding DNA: TGTGCCAGTAGTAGGAAGTGGACAGGGCCAATACCGATCTATGGCTACACCTTC.

DNA of the CDR3: TGTGCCAGCAGCGTAGACCCGGACAGGGGGCTGGGCACCATATATTTT. Translated, it gives CASSVDPDRGLGTIYF. The chain carries TRBV9 and TRBJ1-3, with 11 nucleotides matching TRBD1. This CDR3 has 16 residues. The J segment lost 9 bases and the V segment lost 0 bases, leaving 8 bases of the junction unmatched. Germline assignment: CDR1 SGDLS and CDR2 YYNGEE.

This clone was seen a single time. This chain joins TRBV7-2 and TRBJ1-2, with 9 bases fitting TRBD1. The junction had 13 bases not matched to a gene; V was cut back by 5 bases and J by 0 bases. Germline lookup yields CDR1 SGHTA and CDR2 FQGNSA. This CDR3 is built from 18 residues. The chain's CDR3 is CASSVSGDRVLANYGYTF. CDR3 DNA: TGTGCCAGCAGCGTCTCCGGGGACAGGGTTCTAGCTAACTATGGCTACACCTTC.

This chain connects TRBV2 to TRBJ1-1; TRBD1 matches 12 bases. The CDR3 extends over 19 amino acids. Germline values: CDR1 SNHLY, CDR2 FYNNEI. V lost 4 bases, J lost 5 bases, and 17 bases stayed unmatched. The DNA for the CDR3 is TGTGCCAGCAGTGCCGTCCCGGGACAGGGGGCAAGGGGTGGGACTGAAGCTTTCTTT. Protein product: CASSAVPGQGARGGTEAFF.

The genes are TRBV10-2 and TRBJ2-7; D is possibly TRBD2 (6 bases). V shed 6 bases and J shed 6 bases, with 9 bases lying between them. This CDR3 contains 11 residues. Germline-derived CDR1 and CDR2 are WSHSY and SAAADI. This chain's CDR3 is CASSREFEQYF. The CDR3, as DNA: TGCGCCAGCAGCCGGGAGTTCGAGCAGTACTTC.

The CDR3 spells CASSLKQGLSSYNEQFF. The CDR3 nucleotides read TGTGCCAGTAGTTTAAAACAGGGGCTGAGCTCCTACAATGAGCAGTTCTTC. The V gene is TRBV19, the J gene TRBJ2-1; 7 bases are shared with TRBD1. Germline CDR1 and CDR2: LNHDA and SQIVND (reference sequence). The CDR3 consists of 17 residues. V lost 5 bases to trimming and J lost 0 bases; unmatched junction nucleotides: 10.

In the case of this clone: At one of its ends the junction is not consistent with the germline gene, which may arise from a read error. The CDR3 here is CASRRMNSEAFF. CDR3 DNA: TGTGCCAGCAGAAGAATGAACAGTGAAGCTTTCTTT. The chain joins TRBV28 to TRBJ1-1; D uncertain. Germline assignment: CDR1 MDHEN and CDR2 SYDVKM. The CDR3 spans 12 residues.